This T cell receptor beta chain emerged from a study of breast tumors, draining lymph nodes, adjacent tissues. Study results and caveats: Compared with basal-like, luminal-like tumors shared significantly more repertoire with nontumor tissue.

Germline CDR1 and CDR2: LNHDA and SQIVND (reference sequence). The CDR3 has 17 amino acids. V was shortened by 3 bases and J by 0 bases, with 16 bases between the two germline ends. Axillary draining lymph nodes of breast cancer patients supplied the node samples. In this sample, this clonotype turned up many times. As yet, its antigen is unknown. One entry per CDR3 protein, called by TCRdb with MiXCR from the multiplex PCR reads. The top ten hold roughly 2.7% of the sample, which has around 140,000 distinct CDR3 sequences, around 20% seen once. The sequence derives from a female donor with breast cancer. Some clones in this sample may be carry-over from other donors' samples. Sequenced material: axillary lymph node tissue. The chain uses TRBV19 and TRBJ2-3, with a weak D call TRBD2 (7 bases). The CDR3 reads CASSMGWGGHSTDTQYF. The CDR3 nucleotides read TGTGCCAGTAGTATGGGCTGGGGGGGCCATAGCACAGATACGCAGTATTTT. The entire variable domain, with the rest obtained from reference TRBV19 and TRBJ2-3, is as follows: DGGITQSPKYLFRKEGQNVTLSCEQNLNHDAMYWYRQDPGQGLRLIYYSQIVNDFQKGDIAEGYSVSREKKESFPLTVTSAQKNPTAFYLCASSMGWGGHSTDTQYFGPGTRLTVL.